This T cell receptor (beta chain) originates from a study of cytomegalovirus exposure and HLA in healthy donors. Study outcomes and limitations: In a later analysis, first-cohort TCR clusters were found to tend to co-occur in the approximately 110 validation repertoires.

J lost 8 bases, V lost 6 bases, and 8 bases had no gene match. Germline-derived CDR1 and CDR2 are MNHNY and SVGAGI (reference sequence). The CDR3 is 14 amino acids. Clones were read by immunoSEQ multiplex PCR, and TCRdb kept only the in-frame ones, dropping some. The sample yields some 98,000 clones, less than 90% seen once. Details on this clone: Its target is not known.

This sequence was found in a man aged 18 to 35 in good health and CMV-seropositive. The chain recombines TRBV6-6 with TRBJ2-3, with 10 bases lining up with TRBD2. Sample: PBMCs. CDR3 nucleotide sequence: TGTGCCAGCAGAAAGCGGGAGGGCCGATTTACGCAGTATTTT. Translated, it gives CASRKREGRFTQYF.